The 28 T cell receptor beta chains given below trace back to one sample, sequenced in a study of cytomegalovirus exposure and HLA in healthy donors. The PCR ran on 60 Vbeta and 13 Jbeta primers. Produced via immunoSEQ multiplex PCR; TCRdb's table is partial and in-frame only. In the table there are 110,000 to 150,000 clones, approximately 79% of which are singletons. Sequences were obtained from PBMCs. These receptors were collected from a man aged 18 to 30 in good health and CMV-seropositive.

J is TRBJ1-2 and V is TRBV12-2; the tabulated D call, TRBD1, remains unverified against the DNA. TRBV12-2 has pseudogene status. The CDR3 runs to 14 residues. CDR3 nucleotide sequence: TGTGCAAGTCGCCTAGGGTCCAGGGCCCAAGGCTACACCTTC. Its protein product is CASRLGSRAQGYTF.

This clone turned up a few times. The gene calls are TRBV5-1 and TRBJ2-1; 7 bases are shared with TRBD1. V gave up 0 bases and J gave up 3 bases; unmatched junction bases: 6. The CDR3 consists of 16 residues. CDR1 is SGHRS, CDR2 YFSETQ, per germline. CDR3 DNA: TGCGCCAGCAGCTTGGGAGCGGCAGGGGGCTACAATGAGCAGTTCTTC. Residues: CASSLGAAGGYNEQFF.

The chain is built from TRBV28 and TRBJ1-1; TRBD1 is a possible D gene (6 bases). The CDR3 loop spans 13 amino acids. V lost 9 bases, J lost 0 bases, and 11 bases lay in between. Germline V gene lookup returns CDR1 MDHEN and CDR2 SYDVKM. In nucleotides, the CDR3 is TGTGCCAGTTTACAGGGAGTGAACACTGAAGCTTTCTTT. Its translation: CASLQGVNTEAFF.

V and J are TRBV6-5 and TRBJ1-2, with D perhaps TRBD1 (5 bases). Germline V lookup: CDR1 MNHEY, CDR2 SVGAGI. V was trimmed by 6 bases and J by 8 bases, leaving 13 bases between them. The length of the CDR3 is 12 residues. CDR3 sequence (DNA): TGTGCCAGCAGCCAGGGAATAGGGGGCTACACCTTC. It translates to CASSQGIGGYTF.

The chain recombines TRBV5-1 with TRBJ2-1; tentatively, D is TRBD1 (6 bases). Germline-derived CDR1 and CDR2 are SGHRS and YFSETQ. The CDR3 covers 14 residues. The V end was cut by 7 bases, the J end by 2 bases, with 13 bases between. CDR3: CASSAGDTYNEQFF. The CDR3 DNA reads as TGCGCCAGCTCCGCCGGGGACACCTACAATGAGCAGTTCTTC.

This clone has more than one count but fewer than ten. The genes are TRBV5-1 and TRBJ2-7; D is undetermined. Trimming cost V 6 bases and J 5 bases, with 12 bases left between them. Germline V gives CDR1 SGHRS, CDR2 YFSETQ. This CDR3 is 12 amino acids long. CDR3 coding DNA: TGCGCCAGCAAAAGAGGCCCCAACGAGCAGTACTTC. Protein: CASKRGPNEQYF.

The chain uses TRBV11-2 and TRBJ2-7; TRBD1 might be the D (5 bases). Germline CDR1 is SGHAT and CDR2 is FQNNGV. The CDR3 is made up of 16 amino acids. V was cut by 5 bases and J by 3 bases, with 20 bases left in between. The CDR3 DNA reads TGTGCCAGCAGCACACCCCTGAGACAGAAAGACTACGAGCAGTACTTC. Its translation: CASSTPLRQKDYEQYF. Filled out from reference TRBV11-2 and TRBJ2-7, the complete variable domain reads EAGVAQSPRYKIIEKRQSVAFWCNPISGHATLYWYQQILGQGPKLLIQFQNNGVVDDSQLPKDRFSAERLKGVDSTLKIQPAKLEDSAVYLCASSTPLRQKDYEQYFGPGTRLTVT.

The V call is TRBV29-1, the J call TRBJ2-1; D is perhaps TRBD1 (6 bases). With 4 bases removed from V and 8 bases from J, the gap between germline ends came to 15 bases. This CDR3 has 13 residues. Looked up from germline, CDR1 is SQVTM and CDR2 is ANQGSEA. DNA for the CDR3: TGCAGCGTTGGGGGGTACAGGACAGATGAGCAGTTCTTC. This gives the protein CSVGGYRTDEQFF.

For the CDR3, the DNA is TGTGCCAGCAGCTTGCTGAGCGGGCTGCCTAGGAATACGCAGTATTTT. As protein: CASSLLSGLPRNTQYF. The gene calls are TRBV7-2 and TRBJ2-3; D is perhaps TRBD2 (6 bases). The CDR3 is made up of 16 amino acids. The germline V and J ends were trimmed by 3 bases and 7 bases, with 20 bases remaining between them. From germline, CDR1 is SGHTA and CDR2 FQGNSA.

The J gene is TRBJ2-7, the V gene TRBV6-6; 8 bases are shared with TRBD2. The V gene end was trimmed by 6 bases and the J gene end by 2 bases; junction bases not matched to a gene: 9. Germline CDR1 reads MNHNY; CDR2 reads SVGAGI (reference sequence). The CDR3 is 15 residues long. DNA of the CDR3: TGTGCCAGCAGCTCATCTACTAGCGGCGCCTACGAGCAGTACTTC. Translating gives CASSSSTSGAYEQYF.

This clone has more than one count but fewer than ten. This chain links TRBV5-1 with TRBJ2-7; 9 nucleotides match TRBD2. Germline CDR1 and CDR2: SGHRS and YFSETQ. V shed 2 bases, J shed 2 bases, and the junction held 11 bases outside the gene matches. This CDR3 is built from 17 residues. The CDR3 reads CASSFLGRLAGPYEQYF. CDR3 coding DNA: TGCGCCAGCAGCTTCCTGGGTCGCCTAGCGGGGCCCTACGAGCAGTACTTC.

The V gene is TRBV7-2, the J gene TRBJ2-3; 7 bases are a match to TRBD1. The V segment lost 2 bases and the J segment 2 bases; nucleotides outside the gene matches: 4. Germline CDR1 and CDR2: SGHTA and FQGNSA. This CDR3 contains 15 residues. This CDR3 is CASSLRDRPTDTQYF. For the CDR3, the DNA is TGTGCCAGCAGCTTAAGGGACAGACCCACAGATACGCAGTATTTT.

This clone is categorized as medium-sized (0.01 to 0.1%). This CDR3 is CASGTGKPQHF. CDR3 nucleotides: TGTGCCAGCGGGACAGGGAAGCCCCAGCATTTT. The rearrangement links TRBV6-1 to TRBJ1-5, with TRBD1 matching over 9 bases. Germline V gene sequence: CDR1 MNHNS, CDR2 SASEGT. The CDR3 contains 11 residues. The ends lost 8 bases at V and 8 bases at J; junction bases unmatched: 1.

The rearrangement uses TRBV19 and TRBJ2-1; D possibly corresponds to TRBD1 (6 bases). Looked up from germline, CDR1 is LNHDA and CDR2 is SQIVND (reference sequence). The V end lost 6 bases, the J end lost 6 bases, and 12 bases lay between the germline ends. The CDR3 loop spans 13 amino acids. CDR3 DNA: TGTGCCAGTAGAACTCCAGGGGTCAATGAGCAGTTCTTC. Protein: CASRTPGVNEQFF.

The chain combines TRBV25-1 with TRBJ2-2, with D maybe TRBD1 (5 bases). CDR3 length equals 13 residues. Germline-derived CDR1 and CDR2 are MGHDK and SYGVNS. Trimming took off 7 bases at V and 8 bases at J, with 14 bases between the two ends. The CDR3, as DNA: TGTGCCAGCACGCGGACACCCAGGGGGGAGCTGTTTTTT. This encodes CASTRTPRGELFF.

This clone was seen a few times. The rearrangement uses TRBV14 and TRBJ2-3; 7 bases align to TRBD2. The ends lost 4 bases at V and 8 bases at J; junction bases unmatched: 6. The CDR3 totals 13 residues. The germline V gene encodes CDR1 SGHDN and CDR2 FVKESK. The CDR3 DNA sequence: TGTGCCAGCAGCCCCTCGGCTAGCGGTACGCAGTATTTT. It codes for CASSPSASGTQYF.

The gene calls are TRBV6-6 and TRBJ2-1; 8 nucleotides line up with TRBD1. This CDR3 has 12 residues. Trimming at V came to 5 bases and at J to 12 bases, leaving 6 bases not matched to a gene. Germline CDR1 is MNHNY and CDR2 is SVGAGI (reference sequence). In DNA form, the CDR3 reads TGTGCCAGCAGTCCAGGGGGCTTAGGGCAGTTCTTC. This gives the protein CASSPGGLGQFF.

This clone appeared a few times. In nucleotides, the CDR3 is TGCGCCAGCAGCCCCCTAAGACAGGGGACTGGGGCCAACGTCCTGACTTTC. Its translation is CASSPLRQGTGANVLTF. This sequence joins TRBV4-1 and TRBJ2-6; 8 positions agree with TRBD1. V shed 4 bases and J 2 bases; nucleotides not matched to a gene: 7. CDR3 length: 17 amino acids. Germline loops: CDR1 MGHRA, CDR2 YSYEKL.

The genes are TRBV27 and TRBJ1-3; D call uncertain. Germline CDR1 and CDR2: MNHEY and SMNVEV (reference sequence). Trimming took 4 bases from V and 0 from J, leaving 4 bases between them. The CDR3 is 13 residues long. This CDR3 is CASSYSSGNTIYF. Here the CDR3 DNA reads TGTGCCAGCAGTTATAGCTCTGGAAACACCATATATTTT.

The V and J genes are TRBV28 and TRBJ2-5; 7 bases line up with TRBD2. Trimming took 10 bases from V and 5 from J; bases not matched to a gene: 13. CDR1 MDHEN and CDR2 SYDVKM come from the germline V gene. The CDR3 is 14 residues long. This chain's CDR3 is CATTRGVGGETQYF. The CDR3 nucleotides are TGTGCCACCACTAGGGGCGTGGGGGGGGAGACCCAGTACTTC.

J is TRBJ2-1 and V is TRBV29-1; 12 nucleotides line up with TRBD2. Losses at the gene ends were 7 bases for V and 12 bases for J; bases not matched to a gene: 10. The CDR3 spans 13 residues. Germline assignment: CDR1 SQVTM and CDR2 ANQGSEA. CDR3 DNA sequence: TGCAGCGGGAGACTAGCGGGAGTATTTTGGCAGTTCTTC. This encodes CSGRLAGVFWQFF.

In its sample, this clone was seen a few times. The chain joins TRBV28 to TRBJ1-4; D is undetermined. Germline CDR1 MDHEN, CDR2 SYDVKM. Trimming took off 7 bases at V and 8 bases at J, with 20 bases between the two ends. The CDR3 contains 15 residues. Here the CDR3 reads CASTPSGLGNEKLFF. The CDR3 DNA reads TGTGCCAGCACCCCTTCGGGGTTGGGGAACGAAAAACTGTTTTTT.

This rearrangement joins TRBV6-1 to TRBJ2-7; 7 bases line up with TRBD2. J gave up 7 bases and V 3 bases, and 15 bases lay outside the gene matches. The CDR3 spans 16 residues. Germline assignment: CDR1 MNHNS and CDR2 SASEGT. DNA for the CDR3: TGTGCCAGCAGTGAGGGGCGGGGGAGGGCCCTGGGAGAGCAGTACTTC. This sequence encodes CASSEGRGRALGEQYF.

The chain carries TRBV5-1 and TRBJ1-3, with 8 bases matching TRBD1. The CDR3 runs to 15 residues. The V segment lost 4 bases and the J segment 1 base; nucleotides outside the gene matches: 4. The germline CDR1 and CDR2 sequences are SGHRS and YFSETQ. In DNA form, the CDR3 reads TGCGCCAGCAGCGAACGACAGGGGTCTGGAAACACCATATATTTT. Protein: CASSERQGSGNTIYF.

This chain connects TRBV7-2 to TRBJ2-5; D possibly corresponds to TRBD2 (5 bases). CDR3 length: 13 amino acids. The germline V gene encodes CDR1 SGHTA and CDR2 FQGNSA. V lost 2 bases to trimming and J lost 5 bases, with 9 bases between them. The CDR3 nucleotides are TGTGCCAGCAGCTTAAAAGCGGTGGAGACCCAGTACTTC. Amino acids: CASSLKAVETQYF.

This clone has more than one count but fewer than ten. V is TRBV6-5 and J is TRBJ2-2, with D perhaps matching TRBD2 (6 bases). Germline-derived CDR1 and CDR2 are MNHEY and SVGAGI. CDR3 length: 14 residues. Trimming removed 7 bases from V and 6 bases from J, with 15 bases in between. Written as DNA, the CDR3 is TGTGCCAGCACAAGGCAGGGAGGCCCCGGGGAGCTGTTTTTT. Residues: CASTRQGGPGELFF.

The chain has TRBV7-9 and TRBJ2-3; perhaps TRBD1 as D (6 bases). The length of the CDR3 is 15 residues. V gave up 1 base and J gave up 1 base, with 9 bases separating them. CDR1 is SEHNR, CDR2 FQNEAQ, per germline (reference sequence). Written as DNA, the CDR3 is TGTGCCAGCAGCTTAGTCTCAGGGGGCACAGATACGCAGTATTTT. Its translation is CASSLVSGGTDTQYF. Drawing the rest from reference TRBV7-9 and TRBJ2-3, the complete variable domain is DTGVSQNPRHKITKRGQNVTFRCDPISEHNRLYWYRQTLGQGPEFLTYFQNEAQLEKSRLLSDRFSAERPKGSFSTLEIQRTEQGDSAMYLCASSLVSGGTDTQYFGPGTRLTVL.

CDR3 region: CASSVAGGLETQYF. CDR3 nucleotide sequence: TGTGCCAGTAGTGTAGCGGGAGGGCTAGAGACCCAGTACTTC. The rearrangement links TRBV19 to TRBJ2-5, with TRBD2 matching over 11 bases. Per germline, CDR1 LNHDA and CDR2 SQIVND (reference sequence). Trimming cost V 5 bases and J 4 bases; bases outside gene matches: 3. The CDR3 loop spans 14 amino acids.